A single sample gave rise to the 5 T cell receptor beta chains below, sequenced in a study of blood T cell repertoires in COVID-19. Sequenced by immunoSEQ multiplex PCR; TCRdb stores in-frame clones only, minus some. The sample carries 150,000 to 200,000 clones, 70% to 90% recorded once. The sample was peripheral blood. The receptors stem from a man aged 45 to 65 with active or convalescent COVID-19.

V gene TRBV14 combines with J gene TRBJ1-3, with a weak D call TRBD1 (5 bases). V lost 0 bases to trimming and J lost 4 bases, with 7 bases between them. Germline V gene sequence: CDR1 SGHDN, CDR2 FVKESK. The CDR3 is made up of 14 amino acids. The CDR3 loop reads CASSQDNRGNTIYF. For the CDR3, the DNA is TGTGCCAGCAGCCAAGATAACAGGGGAAACACCATATATTTT.

This clone is a singleton in its sample. The chain carries TRBV28 and TRBJ2-7; 7 nucleotides align to TRBD2. The J segment lost 4 bases and the V segment lost 4 bases, leaving 13 bases of the junction unmatched. The CDR3 is 16 amino acids. In germline, CDR1 is MDHEN, CDR2 SYDVKM. For the CDR3, the DNA is TGTGCCAGCAGTTCCCCCCGGACTAGTCTCTCTTACGAGCAGTACTTC. Translating gives CASSSPRTSLSYEQYF.

The chain recombines TRBV6-2 or TRBV6-3 with TRBJ1-5, with D maybe TRBD1 (6 bases). Trimming stripped 5 bases from V and 0 bases from J, with 23 bases between. The CDR3 loop spans 19 amino acids. Germline CDR1 MNHEY, CDR2 SVGEGT. In nucleotides, the CDR3 is TGTGCCAGCAGTCCAACGGGACAAACGGCCCTTTATAGCAATCAGCCCCAGCATTTT. Translation: CASSPTGQTALYSNQPQHF.

The chain has TRBV5-1 and TRBJ1-1; a weak D match, TRBD1 (6 bases). The V gene's germline CDR1 is SGHRS and CDR2 YFSETQ. The CDR3 spans 15 residues. Deletions cut 0 bases from V and 2 bases from J, with 11 bases between. CDR3 coding DNA: TGCGCCAGCAGCTTGGATTTGACAGGTAACACTGAAGCTTTCTTT. Translated, it gives CASSLDLTGNTEAFF.

The chain joins TRBV7-9 to TRBJ1-2; TRBD1 agrees at 7 bases. Germline V lookup: CDR1 SEHNR, CDR2 FQNEAQ (reference sequence). Trimming at V came to 0 bases and at J to 6 bases, leaving 4 bases not matched to a gene. The CDR3 contains 14 residues. In nucleotides, the CDR3 is TGTGCCAGCAGCTTAGCTCGGGACAGTAATGGCTACACCTTC. Protein sequence: CASSLARDSNGYTF.